This TCR beta chain appears in the sequencing data of a study of identical twins. General observations from the study: Fewer insertions characterized abundant cord blood beta clonotypes, whereas memory repertoires showed none.

Trimming left V 3 bases short and J 2 bases short, with 10 bases between. In germline, CDR1 is ENHRY, CDR2 SYGVKD. The length of the CDR3 is 14 residues. One entry per CDR3 protein results from TCRdb running MiXCR on the 5' RACE reads. The data hold about 720,000 distinct CDR3 sequences, with about 20% observed a single time. To note about this clonotype: What it binds is not known.

This same sample was also part of a study on T cells expressing NK-cell markers. This second report adds: HCMV serostatus: most of the eight sequenced donors positive, one negative.

This sequence was found in a young woman in good health. The chain combines TRBV10-3 with TRBJ2-5, with D maybe TRBD2 (5 bases). The sample consisted of PBMCs. The CDR3 DNA reads as TGTGCCATCAGTGACCCGGACTTACAAGAGACCCAGTACTTC. This gives the protein CAISDPDLQETQYF.